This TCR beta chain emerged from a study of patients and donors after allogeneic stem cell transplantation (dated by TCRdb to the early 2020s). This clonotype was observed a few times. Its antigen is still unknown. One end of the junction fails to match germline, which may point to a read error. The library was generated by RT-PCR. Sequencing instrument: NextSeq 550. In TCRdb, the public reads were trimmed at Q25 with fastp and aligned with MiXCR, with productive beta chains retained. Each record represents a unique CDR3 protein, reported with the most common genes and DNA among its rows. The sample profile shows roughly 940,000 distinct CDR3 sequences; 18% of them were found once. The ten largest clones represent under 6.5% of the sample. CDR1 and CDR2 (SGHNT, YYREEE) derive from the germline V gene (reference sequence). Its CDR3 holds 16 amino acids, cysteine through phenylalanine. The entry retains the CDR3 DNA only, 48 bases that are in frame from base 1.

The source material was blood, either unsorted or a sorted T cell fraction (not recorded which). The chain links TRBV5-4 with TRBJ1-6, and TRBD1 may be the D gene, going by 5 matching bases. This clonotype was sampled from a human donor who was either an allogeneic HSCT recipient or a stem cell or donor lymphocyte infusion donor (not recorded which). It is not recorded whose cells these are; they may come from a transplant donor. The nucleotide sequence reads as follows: TGTGCCAGCAGCTCCCGGGACCGGAGGTATAGTTCACCCCTCCACTTT. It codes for CASSSRDRRYSSPLHF.